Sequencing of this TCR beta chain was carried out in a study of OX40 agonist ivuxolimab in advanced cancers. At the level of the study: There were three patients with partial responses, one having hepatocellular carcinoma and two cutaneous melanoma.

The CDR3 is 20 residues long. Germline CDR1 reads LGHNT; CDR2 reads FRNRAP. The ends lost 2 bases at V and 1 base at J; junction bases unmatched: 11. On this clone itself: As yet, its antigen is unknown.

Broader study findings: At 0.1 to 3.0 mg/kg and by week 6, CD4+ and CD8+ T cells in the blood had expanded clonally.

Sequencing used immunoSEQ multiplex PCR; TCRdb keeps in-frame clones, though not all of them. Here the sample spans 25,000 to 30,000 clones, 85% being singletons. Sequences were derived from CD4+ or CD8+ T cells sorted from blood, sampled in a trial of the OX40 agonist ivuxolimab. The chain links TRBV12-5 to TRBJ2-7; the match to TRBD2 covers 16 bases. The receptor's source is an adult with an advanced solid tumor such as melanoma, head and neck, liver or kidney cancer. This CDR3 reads CASGLTPSGLAGGSSYEQYF. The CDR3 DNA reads TGTGCTAGTGGTTTGACCCCTTCGGGACTAGCGGGAGGGTCTTCCTACGAGCAGTACTTC. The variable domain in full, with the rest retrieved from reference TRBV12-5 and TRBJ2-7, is DARVTQTPRHKVTEMGQEVTMRCQPILGHNTVFWYRQTMMQGLELLAYFRNRAPLDDSGMPKDRFSAEMPDATLATLKIQPSEPRDSAVYFCASGLTPSGLAGGSSYEQYFGPGTRLTVT.